This TCR beta chain appears in the sequencing data of a study of blood T cell repertoires in COVID-19. Study overall: The origin of the acute and convalescent COVID-19 samples was the United States, Italy and Spain. The cDNA or gDNA used as material had been derived from T cells, B-cell-depleted T cells, or PBMCs.

Original handling: It was from reference gene primer amplification that nucleated cell counts were estimated. Sequencing was performed with immunoSEQ multiplex PCR; in TCRdb, only in-frame clones are kept and a portion is missing. For V, J and clone size, that table is used; D and trimming come from the DNA. In the table there are over 250,000 clones, 70% to 85% of which are singletons. The sequence was obtained from a human donor with COVID-19, enrolled during active disease. The donor label of this sample is uncertain. Sequenced sample: peripheral blood.

Written as DNA, the CDR3 is TGTGCCACCCAGGGGGCGGGGAACACCGGGGAGCTGTTTTTT. This translates into CATQGAGNTGELFF. This sequence joins TRBV24-1 and TRBJ2-2; 8 positions match TRBD1. V gave up 9 bases and J gave up 1 base; unmatched junction bases: 3. Germline-derived CDR1 and CDR2 are KGHDR and SFDVKD. The CDR3 is 14 residues long.